This T cell receptor beta chain was sequenced for a study of blood T cells in healthy people across ages. For this clonotype: As yet, its antigen is unknown.

Through a sample-barcoded 5' primer and a J-beta primer mix, a second PCR was run for roughly 7 to 11 cycles. In TCRdb, the 5' RACE reads were re-called with MiXCR into one record per CDR3 protein. The sample comprises about 1 million distinct CDR3 sequences, 40% to 50% of which are singletons, and about 19% rests with the top ten. Findings and limits, study-wide: As age increased, TCR beta diversity per million T cells fell in a roughly linear fashion.

Per germline, CDR1 MNHEY and CDR2 SMNVEV (reference sequence). Trimming stripped 4 bases from V and 4 bases from J, with 10 bases between. The length of the CDR3 is 13 residues. The TCR comes from a woman in her sixties in good health. The chain combines TRBV27 with TRBJ1-1; D ambiguous. Specimen: blood. CDR3 loop: CASSSDPGTEAFF. CDR3 bases: TGTGCCAGCAGTTCCGACCCGGGCACTGAAGCTTTCTTT.